What follows describes a single TCR beta chain. The data were obtained in a study of control samples from healthy donors and cancer patients. Method: immunoSEQ multiplex PCR; TCRdb's copy keeps in-frame clones and lacks some. This table holds 35,000 to 55,000 clones, about 91% found once. V lost 7 bases, J lost 4 bases, and 20 bases lay in between. This CDR3 region has 15 residues. CDR1 is MNHEY and CDR2 is SVGAGI in the germline V gene. Sequencing was performed on PBMCs. The sequence was collected from a woman in her forties with head and neck cancer. The genes are TRBV6-5 and TRBJ2-7, with D possibly being TRBD2 (6 bases). CDR3: CASTLLAEGTYEQYF. Written as DNA, the CDR3 is TGTGCCAGCACCCTCTTAGCGGAGGGAACTTACGAGCAGTACTTC.